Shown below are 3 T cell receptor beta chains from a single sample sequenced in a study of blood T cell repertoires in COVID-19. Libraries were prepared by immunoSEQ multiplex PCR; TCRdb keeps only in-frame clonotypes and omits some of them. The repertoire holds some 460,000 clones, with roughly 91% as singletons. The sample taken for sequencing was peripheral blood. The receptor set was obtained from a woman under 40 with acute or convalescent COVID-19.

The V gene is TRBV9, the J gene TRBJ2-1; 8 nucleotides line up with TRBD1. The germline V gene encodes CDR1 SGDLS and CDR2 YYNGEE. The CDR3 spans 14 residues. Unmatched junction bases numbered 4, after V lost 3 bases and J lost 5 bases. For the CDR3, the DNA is TGTGCCAGCAGCGCATTGACAGGGGACAATGAGCAGTTCTTC. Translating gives CASSALTGDNEQFF.

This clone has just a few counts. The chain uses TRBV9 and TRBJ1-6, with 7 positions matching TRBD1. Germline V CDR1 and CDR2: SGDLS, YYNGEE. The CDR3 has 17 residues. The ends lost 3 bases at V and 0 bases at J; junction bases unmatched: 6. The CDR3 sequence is CASSAEGARSYNSPLHF. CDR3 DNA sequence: TGTGCCAGCAGCGCCGAGGGGGCCCGCTCCTATAATTCACCCCTCCACTTT.

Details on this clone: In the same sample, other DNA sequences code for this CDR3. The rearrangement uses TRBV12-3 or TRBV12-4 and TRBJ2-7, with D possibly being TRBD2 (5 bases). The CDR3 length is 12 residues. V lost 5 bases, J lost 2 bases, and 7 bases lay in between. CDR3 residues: CASSPGTYEQYF. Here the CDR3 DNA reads TGTGCCAGCAGTCCCGGGACCTACGAGCAGTACTTC.